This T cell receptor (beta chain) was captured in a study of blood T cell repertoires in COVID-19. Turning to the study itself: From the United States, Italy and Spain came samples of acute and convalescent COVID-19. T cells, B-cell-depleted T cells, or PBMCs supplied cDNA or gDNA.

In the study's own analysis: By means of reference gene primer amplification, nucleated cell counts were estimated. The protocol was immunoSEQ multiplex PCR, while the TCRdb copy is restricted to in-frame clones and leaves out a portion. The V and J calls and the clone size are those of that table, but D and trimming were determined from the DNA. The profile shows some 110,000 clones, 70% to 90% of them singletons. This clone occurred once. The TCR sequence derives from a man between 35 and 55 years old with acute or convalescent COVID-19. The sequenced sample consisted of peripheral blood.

CDR3 in DNA: TGCGCCAGCAGCCCCCTACTAGCGGGGGTACGTTACTTC. Translating gives CASSPLLAGVRYF. V is TRBV4-1 and J is TRBJ2-7; 11 bases fit TRBD2. The CDR3 runs to 13 residues. CDR1 and CDR2 (germline): MGHRA, YSYEKL. Trimming at V came to 4 bases and at J to 13 bases, leaving 9 bases not matched to a gene.